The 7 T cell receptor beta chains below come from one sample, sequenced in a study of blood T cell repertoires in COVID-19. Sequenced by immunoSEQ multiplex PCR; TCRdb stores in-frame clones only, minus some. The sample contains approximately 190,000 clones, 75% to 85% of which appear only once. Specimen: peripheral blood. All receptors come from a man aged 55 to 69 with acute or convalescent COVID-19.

In DNA, the CDR3 is TGTGCCAGCAGCTTTAACAGGGGGCGGTACAATGAGCAGTTCTTC. Translation gives CASSFNRGRYNEQFF. The J gene is TRBJ2-1, the V gene TRBV11-2; 9 nucleotides agree with TRBD1. CDR1 is SGHAT and CDR2 is FQNNGV in the germline V gene. The CDR3 totals 15 residues. The junction had 4 bases not matched to a gene; V was cut back by 3 bases and J by 4 bases.

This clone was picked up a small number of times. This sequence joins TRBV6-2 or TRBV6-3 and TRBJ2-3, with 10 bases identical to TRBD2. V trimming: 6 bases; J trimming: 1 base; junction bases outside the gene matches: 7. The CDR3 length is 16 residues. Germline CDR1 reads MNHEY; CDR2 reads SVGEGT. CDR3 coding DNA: TGTGCCAGCAGCCCGGGGACTAGCGACGGCACAGATACGCAGTATTTT. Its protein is CASSPGTSDGTDTQYF.

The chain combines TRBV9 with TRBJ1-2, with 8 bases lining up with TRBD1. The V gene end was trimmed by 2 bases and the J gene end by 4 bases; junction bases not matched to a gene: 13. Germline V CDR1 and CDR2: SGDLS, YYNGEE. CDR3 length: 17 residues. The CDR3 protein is CASSVPEYSTGGYGYTF. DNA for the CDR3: TGTGCCAGCAGCGTCCCAGAATATTCCACAGGGGGCTATGGCTACACCTTC.

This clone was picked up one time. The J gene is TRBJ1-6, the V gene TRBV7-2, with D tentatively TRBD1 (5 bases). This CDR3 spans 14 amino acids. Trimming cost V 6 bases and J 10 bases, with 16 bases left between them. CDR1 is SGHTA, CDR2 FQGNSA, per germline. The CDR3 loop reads CASRQESRLSPLHF. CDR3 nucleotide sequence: TGTGCCAGCAGACAGGAATCTCGTCTCTCACCCCTCCACTTT.

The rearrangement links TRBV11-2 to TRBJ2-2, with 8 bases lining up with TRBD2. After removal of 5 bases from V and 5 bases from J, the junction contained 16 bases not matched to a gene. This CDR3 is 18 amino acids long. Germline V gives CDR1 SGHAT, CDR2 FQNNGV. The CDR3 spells CASSRTGAGARRTGELFF. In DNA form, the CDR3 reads TGTGCCAGCAGCCGAACTGGAGCGGGAGCACGGCGTACCGGGGAGCTGTTTTTT.

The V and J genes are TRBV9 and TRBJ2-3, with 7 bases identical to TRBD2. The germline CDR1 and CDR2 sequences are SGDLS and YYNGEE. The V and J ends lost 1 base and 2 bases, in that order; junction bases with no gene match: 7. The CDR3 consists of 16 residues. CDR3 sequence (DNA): TGTGCCAGCAGCGTATGGGAGGGAGGCCCCACAGATACGCAGTATTTT. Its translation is CASSVWEGGPTDTQYF. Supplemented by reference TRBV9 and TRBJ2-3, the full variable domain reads DSGVTQTPKHLITATGQRVTLRCSPRSGDLSVYWYQQSLDQGLQFLIQYYNGEERAKGNILERFSAQQFPDLHSELNLSSLELGDSALYFCASSVWEGGPTDTQYFGPGTRLTVL.

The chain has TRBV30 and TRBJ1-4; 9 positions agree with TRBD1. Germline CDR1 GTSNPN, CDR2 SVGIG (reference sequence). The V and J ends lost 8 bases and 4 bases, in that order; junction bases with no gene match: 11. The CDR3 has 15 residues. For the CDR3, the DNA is TGTGCCGGACGTCCCGGGACAGGGTTTAATGAAAAACTGTTTTTT. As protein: CAGRPGTGFNEKLFF.